This is a list of T cell receptor beta chains from one sample in a study of blood T cell repertoires in COVID-19. The repertoire was sequenced with immunoSEQ multiplex PCR; TCRdb's copy has only in-frame clones and lacks some. This table has some 370,000 clones, 80% to 90% appearing once. Sequencing was performed on peripheral blood. These TCRs come from a man aged 35 to 55 with acute or convalescent COVID-19. Both conserved end residues are part of each CDR3. Each record gives: J gene, D gene, V gene, clone size, CDR3 protein, CDR3 DNA. D genes are given only for firm matches. Clone size is given for some rows only: seen once, a few or many times, or a class if the clone is expanded.

j_call: TRBJ1-4; d_call: TRBD1; v_call: TRBV18; clone_size: NA; cdr3_aa: CASSPGQGSEKLFF; cdr3_nt: TGTGCCAGCTCACCGGGACAGGGGAGTGAAAAACTGTTTTTT
j_call: TRBJ1-2; d_call: TRBD1; v_call: TRBV2; clone_size: NA; cdr3_aa: CASSARGQGAKGYTF; cdr3_nt: TGTGCCAGCAGCGCCAGGGGACAGGGGGCGAAAGGCTACACCTTC
j_call: TRBJ2-6; d_call: NA; v_call: TRBV5-4; clone_size: many; cdr3_aa: CASSRRGTRANVLTF; cdr3_nt: TGTGCCAGCAGCAGGCGCGGAACGCGGGCCAACGTCCTGACTTTC
j_call: TRBJ1-2; d_call: TRBD1; v_call: TRBV28; clone_size: NA; cdr3_aa: CASSKQGQPLYGYTF; cdr3_nt: TGTGCCAGCAGTAAACAGGGGCAACCTCTTTATGGCTACACCTTC
j_call: TRBJ2-7; d_call: TRBD2; v_call: TRBV11-2; clone_size: NA; cdr3_aa: CASSPSLAGSYEQYF; cdr3_nt: TGTGCCAGCAGCCCAAGTCTAGCGGGATCCTACGAGCAGTACTTC
j_call: TRBJ1-2; d_call: NA; v_call: TRBV28; clone_size: once; cdr3_aa: CASSPPGVQAYGYTF; cdr3_nt: TGTGCCAGCAGTCCCCCAGGTGTGCAGGCCTATGGCTACACCTTC
j_call: TRBJ2-1; d_call: TRBD1; v_call: TRBV2; clone_size: NA; cdr3_aa: CASTTYRGSYNEQFF; cdr3_nt: TGTGCCAGCACGACGTACAGGGGCTCCTACAATGAGCAGTTCTTC
j_call: TRBJ2-1; d_call: NA; v_call: TRBV6-2/TRBV6-3; clone_size: NA; cdr3_aa: CASSYALKPQFF; cdr3_nt: TGTGCCAGCAGTTACGCACTAAAGCCACAGTTCTTC
j_call: TRBJ2-2; d_call: TRBD1; v_call: TRBV3-1/TRBV3-2; clone_size: NA; cdr3_aa: CASSQIPDRGLGGELFF; cdr3_nt: TGTGCCAGCAGCCAAATCCCGGACAGGGGGTTGGGCGGGGAGCTGTTTTTT
j_call: TRBJ2-5; d_call: NA; v_call: TRBV30; clone_size: NA; cdr3_aa: CAWSRGWETQYF; cdr3_nt: TGTGCCTGGAGTCGGGGGTGGGAGACCCAGTACTTC
j_call: TRBJ2-5; d_call: NA; v_call: TRBV30; clone_size: NA; cdr3_aa: CAWRGGGAGSQYF; cdr3_nt: TGTGCCTGGAGGGGAGGCGGGGCGGGGTCCCAGTACTTC